The sequence of this TCR beta chain was determined in a study of T cells in Graves' hyperthyroidism and ophthalmopathy. Points from the study as a whole: Clonotypes that were expanded in thyroid above 0.001 mostly appeared in blood too. Model-based prediction identified ophthalmopathy a median roughly 5.9 months prior to its onset.

Deletions cut 7 bases from V and 1 base from J, with 8 bases between. CDR3 length: 13 amino acids. The germline CDR1 and CDR2 sequences are MNHEY and SVGEGT. This clonotype was found many times. Its antigen is undetermined. The authors obtained PBMCs from more than 8 ml of fresh peripheral blood. Researchers took RNA transcripts and amplified the TCR beta CDR3 regions from them. In the first-round RT-PCR of the TCR CDR3, the HTBI primer set was used. TCRdb reprocessed the multiplex PCR reads with MiXCR, giving one entry per CDR3 protein. The table has under 400,000 distinct CDR3 sequences, 13% seen once.

The chain recombines TRBV6-2 or TRBV6-3 with TRBJ2-4; D is unclear. The receptor was isolated from a woman aged 18-35 years with Graves' hyperthyroidism. Sequencing was carried out using blood. CDR3 nucleotide sequence: TGTGCCAGCAACGGCAGGGCCAAAAACATTCAGTACTTC. Amino acids: CASNGRAKNIQYF.